This T cell receptor (beta chain) was sequenced in a study of T-cell memory formation after mild COVID-19. Study at large: The two donors had largely donor-specific TCR clusters.

Study-wide results and caveats: A subset of responding clones appeared in pre-infection memory, suggesting cross-reactive memory joined. Shrinking CD4+ clones resided mostly in CM and EM, and CD8+ ones in EMRA.

Remarks on this clonotype: Its antigen is not identified.

5'RACE with constant-segment primers built TCRalpha and TCRbeta cDNA libraries with UMIs. TCRdb ran MiXCR on the 5' RACE reads and lists one entry per CDR3 protein. The sample contains approximately 350,000 distinct CDR3 sequences, approximately 14% of which appear only once. Looked up from germline, CDR1 is DFQATT and CDR2 is SNEGSKA (reference sequence). The V gene lost 7 bases and the J gene lost 3 bases, with 12 bases spanning the gap. CDR3 size: 13 residues. The sequencing sample was made of PBMCs or a T cell subset sorted from them (not recorded which). The TCR originated in a man between 18 and 29 years old who had mild COVID-19 (a few samples of this study predate the infection). Cell type and time point are not known. This rearrangement joins TRBV20-1 to TRBJ1-4; D remains unclear. The chain's CDR3 is CSVYRAANEKLFF. In DNA form, the CDR3 reads TGCAGTGTTTATAGGGCTGCTAATGAAAAACTGTTTTTT.